The 21 T cell receptor beta chains below were found in one sample sequenced in a study of blood T cell repertoires in COVID-19. TCRdb's copy holds only in-frame clones and misses some; the assay was immunoSEQ multiplex PCR. This table has roughly 58,000 clones, less than 85% appearing once. The material sequenced was peripheral blood. The receptors come from a man aged 70-80 years with active COVID-19.

This clone is a singleton in its sample. The chain is built from TRBV25-1 and TRBJ2-3, with TRBD2 as a possible D gene (6 bases). The CDR3 covers 16 residues. V was clipped by 0 bases and J by 6 bases, with 16 bases between them. CDR1 is MGHDK, CDR2 SYGVNS, per germline. For the CDR3, the DNA is TGTGCCAGCAGTGAATATAAGGCGGGGCCTACGGATACGCAGTATTTT. Amino acid sequence: CASSEYKAGPTDTQYF.

For the CDR3, the DNA is TGTGCCAGCAGCTTAGGTCAGGACTTGTTCACAGATACGCAGTATTTT. Protein product: CASSLGQDLFTDTQYF. The genes are TRBV5-8 and TRBJ2-3; possibly TRBD2 for D (5 bases). Germline CDR1 and CDR2: SGHTS and YDEGEE. The CDR3 runs 16 residues. Trimming pared 2 bases from V and 2 bases from J, leaving 15 bases between.

This chain uses TRBV5-1 with TRBJ1-1; 9 bases match TRBD1. The CDR3 has 19 residues. Germline assignment: CDR1 SGHRS and CDR2 YFSETQ. V trimming: 4 bases; J trimming: 0 bases; junction bases outside the gene matches: 16. The CDR3 loop reads CASSPRTGGASGMNTEAFF. CDR3 coding DNA: TGCGCCAGCAGCCCTCGTACAGGGGGCGCTTCCGGGATGAACACTGAAGCTTTCTTT.

This chain joins TRBV14 and TRBJ2-7; maybe TRBD2 (6 bases). The CDR3 contains 14 residues. The V and J ends lost 0 bases and 2 bases respectively, with 8 bases between them. From germline, CDR1 is SGHDN and CDR2 FVKESK. The CDR3 reads CASSQEWGAYEQYF. CDR3 bases: TGTGCCAGCAGCCAAGAATGGGGGGCCTACGAGCAGTACTTC. The full variable domain, its missing parts supplied by reference TRBV14 and TRBJ2-7, is EAGVTQFPSHSVIEKGQTVTLRCDPISGHDNLYWYRRVMGKEIKFLLHFVKESKQDESGMPNNRFLAERTGGTYSTLKVQPAELEDSGVYFCASSQEWGAYEQYFGPGTRLTVT.

The chain is built from TRBV7-2 and TRBJ2-1; 14 nucleotides align to TRBD2. The length of the CDR3 is 14 residues. CDR1 and CDR2 (germline): SGHTA, FQGNSA. V was pared by 6 bases and J by 8 bases, with 3 bases of the junction left unmatched. The CDR3 is CASSPTSGRDEQFF. CDR3 sequence (DNA): TGTGCCAGCAGTCCGACTAGCGGGAGGGATGAGCAGTTCTTC.

The J gene is TRBJ2-3, the V gene TRBV15; the D is unclear. Germline V lookup: CDR1 LNHNV, CDR2 YYDKDF (reference sequence). The CDR3 length is 14 residues. The ends were cut back, 4 bases at V and 3 bases at J, with 11 bases in the middle. The CDR3 DNA is TGTGCCACCAGCACCGTTCAGAAGACAGATACGCAGTATTTT. As protein: CATSTVQKTDTQYF.

The CDR3 spells CASSPSAPTYEQYF. The CDR3 coding sequence is TGTGCCAGCAGCCCTAGCGCCCCGACCTACGAGCAGTACTTC. The V gene is TRBV11-2, the J gene TRBJ2-7; perhaps TRBD2 as D (6 bases). The CDR3 contains 14 residues. Trimming shortened V by 5 bases and J by 2 bases, and 13 bases separated the two germline ends. CDR1 SGHAT and CDR2 FQNNGV come from the germline V gene.

The chain is built from TRBV5-1 and TRBJ1-1; 7 bases align to TRBD1. Germline CDR1 reads SGHRS; CDR2 reads YFSETQ. This CDR3 is built from 14 residues. V shed 3 bases and J 2 bases; nucleotides not matched to a gene: 4. This chain's CDR3 is CASSSGTANTEAFF. The CDR3 coding sequence is TGCGCCAGCAGCTCAGGGACAGCTAACACTGAAGCTTTCTTT.

Of note for this clone: Other DNA sequences within the sample encode an identical CDR3. The rearrangement links TRBV19 to TRBJ2-7; 8 positions match TRBD1. Germline CDR1 and CDR2: LNHDA and SQIVND (reference sequence). This CDR3 is 13 amino acids long. The V segment lost 8 bases and the J segment 6 bases; nucleotides outside the gene matches: 9. CDR3 in amino acids: CASSPGTGGEQYF. In DNA form, the CDR3 reads TGTGCCAGTTCTCCCGGGACAGGTGGCGAGCAGTACTTC.

This chain links TRBV28 with TRBJ1-2, with 8 positions matching TRBD1. After removal of 10 bases from V and 8 bases from J, the junction contained 9 bases not matched to a gene. This CDR3 region has 12 residues. The germline CDR1 and CDR2 sequences are MDHEN and SYDVKM. The CDR3 region has the DNA TGTGCCACCACCCCACAGGGGGAGGGCTACACCTTC. This encodes CATTPQGEGYTF.

This chain uses TRBV18 with TRBJ2-3; D gene unclear. CDR3 length: 15 residues. V shed 2 bases and J shed 0 bases, with 9 bases lying between them. The germline V gene has CDR1 KGHSH and CDR2 LQKENI. The CDR3 region is CASSPELPSTDTQYF. DNA for the CDR3: TGTGCCAGCTCACCAGAGCTACCTAGCACAGATACGCAGTATTTT.

The chain has TRBV7-6 and TRBJ2-5, with D perhaps matching TRBD2 (5 bases). Germline CDR1 SGHVS, CDR2 FNYEAQ. The CDR3 extends over 15 amino acids. V gave up 3 bases and J gave up 5 bases, with 16 bases separating them. In DNA form, the CDR3 reads TGTGCCAGCAGCTTGGGTACCCTTCGGGGTGAGACCCAGTACTTC. Its translation is CASSLGTLRGETQYF. Full variable domain (remainder filled in from reference TRBV7-6 and TRBJ2-5): GAGVSQSPRYKVTKRGQDVALRCDPISGHVSLYWYRQALGQGPEFLTYFNYEAQQDKSGLPNDRFSAERPEGSISTLTIQRTEQRDSAMYRCASSLGTLRGETQYFGPGTRLLVL.

The chain carries TRBV7-2 and TRBJ1-5, with D uncertain. The CDR3 loop spans 13 amino acids. The germline V gene encodes CDR1 SGHTA and CDR2 FQGNSA. With 5 bases removed from V and 4 bases from J, the gap between germline ends came to 9 bases. The CDR3 loop is CASSLTVNQPQHF. The CDR3 region has the DNA TGTGCCAGCAGCCTTACAGTTAATCAGCCCCAGCATTTT.

Here the CDR3 reads CASSWEAGLSSYEQYF. The CDR3 DNA is TGTGCCAGCAGCTGGGAAGCGGGACTAAGCTCCTACGAGCAGTACTTC. This chain joins TRBV7-2 and TRBJ2-7, with TRBD2 matching 7 bases. Germline trimming cut 4 bases from V and 0 bases from J; bases unmatched to any gene: 9. This CDR3 comprises 16 residues. From germline, CDR1 is SGHTA and CDR2 FQGNSA.

The chain uses TRBV18 and TRBJ1-4; D may be TRBD1 (5 bases). This CDR3 has 15 amino acids. Per germline, CDR1 KGHSH and CDR2 LQKENI. Trimming shortened V by 0 bases and J by 10 bases, and 15 bases separated the two germline ends. The CDR3 region is CASSPPGQVGGKLFF. The CDR3 DNA reads TGTGCCAGCTCACCACCAGGCCAGGTCGGGGGAAAACTGTTTTTT.

This rearrangement joins TRBV6-2 or TRBV6-3 to TRBJ2-1, with TRBD1 matching over 7 bases. With V trimmed by 2 bases and J by 5 bases, 6 bases remained unmatched. The germline gives CDR1 MNHEY, CDR2 SVGEGT. This CDR3 spans 15 amino acids. The CDR3, as DNA: TGTGCCAGCAGTTACCTGGGACAGCCCAACAATGAGCAGTTCTTC. Its protein product is CASSYLGQPNNEQFF.

The gene calls are TRBV7-2 and TRBJ1-6, with TRBD1 matching 7 bases. The CDR3 is 15 amino acids. J was trimmed by 5 bases and V by 6 bases; bases with no gene match: 7. From germline, CDR1 is SGHTA and CDR2 FQGNSA. CDR3 in DNA: TGTGCCAGCAGAACAGGGGCTACCGATAATTCACCCCTCCACTTT. Translated: CASRTGATDNSPLHF.

This chain joins TRBV5-1 and TRBJ2-3; no reliable D call. CDR3 size: 14 residues. The V and J ends lost 6 bases and 0 bases respectively, with 11 bases between them. Germline V gene lookup returns CDR1 SGHRS and CDR2 YFSETQ. Here the CDR3 reads CASKMAASTDTQYF. In nucleotides, the CDR3 is TGCGCCAGCAAAATGGCGGCTAGCACAGATACGCAGTATTTT.

V gene TRBV4-2 combines with J gene TRBJ2-3; 16 bases agree with TRBD2. The CDR3 covers 16 residues. V was pared by 4 bases and J by 5 bases, with 3 bases of the junction left unmatched. In germline, CDR1 is LGHNA, CDR2 YNFKEQ. The CDR3: CASSPGTSGRVDTQYF. For the CDR3, the DNA is TGTGCCAGCAGCCCCGGGACTAGCGGGAGGGTAGATACGCAGTATTTT.

There are a few counts of this clone. This chain joins TRBV7-9 and TRBJ1-2, with 9 bases fitting TRBD1. This CDR3 region has 15 residues. The germline V gene has CDR1 SEHNR and CDR2 FQNEAQ (reference sequence). V was clipped by 5 bases and J by 4 bases; unmatched bases: 8. CDR3 region: CASSQGTGLSYGYTF. Here the CDR3 DNA reads TGTGCCAGCAGCCAAGGGACAGGGCTGAGCTATGGCTACACCTTC.

V gene TRBV12-2 combines with J gene TRBJ1-5; TRBD1, as called in the table, went unchecked against the DNA. TRBV12-2 is given as a pseudogene. This CDR3 has 16 amino acids. The DNA for the CDR3 is TGTGCAAGTCGCTTAGGGACAGGGGGCGAAGGCCAGCCCCAGCATTTT. Translated, it gives CASRLGTGGEGQPQHF.